This entry lists 14 T cell receptor beta chains sequenced from one sample in a study of blood T cell repertoires in COVID-19. Sequencing used immunoSEQ multiplex PCR; TCRdb keeps in-frame clones, though not all of them. The data contain 100,000 to 120,000 clones, approximately 68% of them singletons. Sequencing was carried out using peripheral blood. These receptors were collected from an older woman with acute or convalescent COVID-19.

In its sample, this clone was seen many times. V usage is TRBV6-5 and J usage is TRBJ1-1; 7 bases fit TRBD1. The germline gives CDR1 MNHEY, CDR2 SVGAGI. This CDR3 is built from 15 residues. Trimming took 2 bases from V and 1 from J; bases not matched to a gene: 4. The CDR3 DNA sequence: TGTGCCAGCAGTTACCGGGACAGCTCGAACACTGAAGCTTTCTTT. Protein product: CASSYRDSSNTEAFF.

The chain couples TRBV18 to TRBJ2-2; TRBD1 matches at 7 bases. CDR1 KGHSH and CDR2 LQKENI come from the germline V gene. Trimming cost V 4 bases and J 0 bases; bases outside gene matches: 5. The CDR3 is 16 amino acids. The CDR3: CASSHLQGANTGELFF. CDR3 DNA sequence: TGTGCCAGCTCACACCTCCAGGGGGCGAACACCGGGGAGCTGTTTTTT.

V and J are TRBV30 and TRBJ1-6; TRBD1 aligns across 7 bases. This CDR3 is built from 15 residues. V dropped 4 bases and J dropped 7; count of bases not matched to a gene: 10. In germline, CDR1 is GTSNPN, CDR2 SVGIG (reference sequence). CDR3 in amino acids: CAWNIQTGRNSPLHF. CDR3 nucleotides: TGTGCCTGGAACATACAGACAGGGCGCAATTCACCCCTCCACTTT.

This chain connects TRBV2 to TRBJ2-5; 8 nucleotides agree with TRBD2. This CDR3 region has 14 residues. J was trimmed by 4 bases and V by 6 bases; bases with no gene match: 7. From germline, CDR1 is SNHLY and CDR2 FYNNEI. CDR3 region: CASSSNSGVETQYF. The CDR3 DNA reads TGTGCCAGCAGCTCCAATAGCGGGGTAGAGACCCAGTACTTC.

This chain links TRBV10-3 with TRBJ2-7, with 8 positions matching TRBD2. CDR1 and CDR2 from the germline V gene are ENHRY and SYGVKD. After removal of 6 bases from V and 3 bases from J, the junction contained 4 bases not matched to a gene. The CDR3 is 13 residues long. In DNA, the CDR3 is TGTGCCATCAGGGGACTAGGGATCTACGAGCAGTACTTC. The encoded protein is CAIRGLGIYEQYF.

This clone has a handful of counts. The chain joins TRBV5-4 to TRBJ2-6; maybe TRBD1 (6 bases). This CDR3 has 18 amino acids. CDR1 is SGHNT, CDR2 YYREEE, per germline (reference sequence). V dropped 3 bases and J dropped 0 bases, with 16 bases sitting between them. The CDR3 DNA sequence: TGTGCCAGCAGCTCCGGACAGAACTTTGTCTCTGGGGCCAACGTCCTGACTTTC. Its protein product is CASSSGQNFVSGANVLTF.

The chain recombines TRBV5-1 with TRBJ2-7, with 13 bases fitting TRBD2. From germline, CDR1 is SGHRS and CDR2 YFSETQ. With V trimmed by 2 bases and J by 5 bases, 4 bases remained unmatched. The CDR3 runs to 15 residues. The CDR3 loop is CASSLGLAGENEQYF. As DNA, the CDR3 is TGCGCCAGCAGCTTAGGACTAGCGGGGGAAAACGAGCAGTACTTC.

The V call is TRBV3-1 (or the pseudogene TRBV3-2), the J call TRBJ1-3, with D unclear. V dropped 1 base and J dropped 2 bases, with 9 bases sitting between them. The CDR3 is 15 residues long. The germline V gene encodes CDR1 LGHDT and CDR2 YNNKEL (reference sequence). The CDR3 DNA reads as TGTGCCAGCAGCCAAGTTCCCGTAACTGGAAACACCATATATTTT. It codes for CASSQVPVTGNTIYF.

J is TRBJ1-4 and V is TRBV2; 9 nucleotides line up with TRBD1. Trimming took 7 bases from V and 8 from J; bases not matched to a gene: 11. CDR1 is SNHLY and CDR2 is FYNNEI in the germline V gene. The CDR3 runs to 15 residues. The CDR3 loop reads CASNAGDRVGEKLFF. CDR3 bases: TGTGCCAGCAACGCGGGGGACAGGGTTGGCGAAAAACTGTTTTTT.

This sequence joins TRBV9 and TRBJ1-1, with D hard to call. Looked up from germline, CDR1 is SGDLS and CDR2 is YYNGEE. The CDR3 has 13 amino acids. V was trimmed by 7 bases and J by 0 bases, leaving 10 bases between them. The chain's CDR3 is CASARILNTEAFF. The CDR3 nucleotides read TGTGCCAGCGCGAGGATCCTGAACACTGAAGCTTTCTTT.

The gene calls are TRBV28 and TRBJ1-2; D ambiguous. This CDR3 region has 14 residues. Trimming stripped 5 bases from V and 5 bases from J, with 15 bases between. Germline V gene lookup returns CDR1 MDHEN and CDR2 SYDVKM. DNA for the CDR3: TGTGCCAGCAGTCCCGGAGGAGGGAGATATGGCTACACCTTC. Its protein product is CASSPGGGRYGYTF.

This chain uses TRBV27 with TRBJ2-7; no firm D call. Germline assignment: CDR1 MNHEY and CDR2 SMNVEV (reference sequence). The CDR3 loop spans 14 amino acids. V dropped 2 bases and J dropped 0 bases, with 8 bases sitting between them. The CDR3 nucleotides read TGTGCCAGCAGTTTAAAGCCCTTCTCCTACGAGCAGTACTTC. Its translation: CASSLKPFSYEQYF.

V usage is TRBV15 and J usage is TRBJ2-3, with 9 positions matching TRBD2. CDR1 is LNHNV, CDR2 YYDKDF, per germline (reference sequence). V gave up 2 bases and J gave up 0 bases; unmatched junction bases: 3. This CDR3 region has 16 residues. The CDR3 loop is CATSRLAGSSTDTQYF. The CDR3 nucleotides are TGTGCCACCAGCAGACTAGCGGGGAGTAGCACAGATACGCAGTATTTT.

The V gene is TRBV3-1 (or the pseudogene TRBV3-2), the J gene TRBJ1-3; D may be TRBD1 (6 bases). Trimming shortened V by 3 bases and J by 4 bases, and 13 bases separated the two germline ends. CDR3 size: 15 residues. CDR1 is LGHDT and CDR2 is YNNKEL in the germline V gene (reference sequence). CDR3 in DNA: TGTGCCAGCAGCCAGGGGGGGGCGCCGGGAAACACCATATATTTT. It codes for CASSQGGAPGNTIYF.